What follows are 27 T cell receptor beta chains derived from one specimen sequenced in a study of CD8 T cells in Susac syndrome. Random hexamers served to reverse transcribe about 0.45 to 1 ug RNA. TCRdb itself ran the immunoSEQ multiplex PCR reads through MiXCR, one entry per CDR3 protein. The table includes 170,000 or so distinct CDR3 sequences, approximately 96% detected once. The sequenced material came from CD8+ T cells from PBMCs. These receptors were collected from a human donor with multiple sclerosis.

This chain joins TRBV6-5 and TRBJ2-7; unclear D gene. V dropped 2 bases and J dropped 3 bases, with 8 bases sitting between them. This CDR3 is built from 13 residues. Germline V gene data show CDR1 as MNHEY and CDR2 as SVGAGI. CDR3 DNA sequence: TGTGCCAGCAGTTACAGTTTGGGCTACGAGCAGTACTTC. This sequence encodes CASSYSLGYEQYF.

The rearrangement links TRBV20-1 to TRBJ1-2, with TRBD1 as a possible D gene (5 bases). CDR3 length equals 15 residues. Germline CDR1 and CDR2: DFQATT and SNEGSKA (reference sequence). Trimming shortened V by 5 bases and J by 4 bases, and 20 bases separated the two germline ends. DNA for the CDR3: TGCAGTGCTGGCCCCCGTCAGGGAGGTGGCTATGGCTACACCTTC. Amino acids: CSAGPRQGGGYGYTF.

V and J are TRBV24-1 and TRBJ2-1; TRBD1 aligns across 9 bases. The CDR3 runs to 16 residues. V lost 5 bases to trimming and J lost 2 bases; unmatched junction nucleotides: 6. Germline V lookup: CDR1 KGHDR, CDR2 SFDVKD. CDR3 region: CATSGEGTGTYNEQFF. The CDR3, as DNA: TGTGCCACCAGTGGGGAGGGGACAGGGACCTACAATGAGCAGTTCTTC.

This chain joins TRBV12-3 or TRBV12-4 and TRBJ2-1; D not certain. Trimming removed 6 bases from V and 8 bases from J, with 20 bases in between. The CDR3 has 15 residues. The CDR3 region has the DNA TGTGCCAGCAGCCCAGAGATCACCAACATCGATGAGCAGTTCTTC. Translation gives CASSPEITNIDEQFF.

This clonotype was detected only once. The chain employs TRBV29-1 and TRBJ2-2; D call uncertain. Trimming pared 7 bases from V and 10 bases from J, leaving 16 bases between. The CDR3 is 12 residues long. The V gene's germline CDR1 is SQVTM and CDR2 ANQGSEA. CDR3 DNA sequence: TGCAGCGGTCTTCACAAGGGCCCGGAGCTGTTTTTT. This gives the protein CSGLHKGPELFF.

The rearrangement links TRBV6-5 to TRBJ1-5, with D possibly TRBD1 on 5 matching bases. CDR1 MNHEY and CDR2 SVGAGI come from the germline V gene. This CDR3 is 14 amino acids long. V was cut by 2 bases and J by 7 bases, with 12 bases left in between. The CDR3 bases are TGTGCCAGCAGTTACGGGGAAGAGGGGCAGCCCCAGCATTTT. It codes for CASSYGEEGQPQHF.

V and J are TRBV9 and TRBJ2-1; D unclear. With 0 bases removed from V and 7 bases from J, the gap between germline ends came to 5 bases. Germline CDR1 and CDR2: SGDLS and YYNGEE. This CDR3 has 12 amino acids. For the CDR3, the DNA is TGTGCCAGCAGCGTAGGGAAAAATGAGCAGTTCTTC. Residues: CASSVGKNEQFF.

The gene calls are TRBV28 and TRBJ2-7; 7 bases are shared with TRBD2. CDR3 size: 13 residues. V shed 7 bases, J shed 2 bases, and the junction held 5 bases outside the gene matches. Germline V gene data show CDR1 as MDHEN and CDR2 as SYDVKM. CDR3: CASTGRFPYEQYF. CDR3 bases: TGTGCCAGCACCGGGAGGTTTCCCTACGAGCAGTACTTC.

The V and J genes are TRBV27 and TRBJ2-7; D gene ambiguous. Per the germline V gene, CDR1 is MNHEY and CDR2 is SMNVEV (reference sequence). The length of the CDR3 is 14 residues. Trimming stripped 3 bases from V and 3 bases from J, with 12 bases between. CDR3 sequence: CASSFKRHNYEQYF. Here the CDR3 DNA reads TGTGCCAGCAGTTTCAAGAGACACAACTACGAGCAGTACTTC.

The rearrangement joins TRBV7-3 to TRBJ2-2; 8 nucleotides align to TRBD2. The length of the CDR3 is 17 residues. Losses at the gene ends were 4 bases for V and 5 bases for J; bases not matched to a gene: 12. CDR1 SGHTA and CDR2 FQGTGA come from the germline V gene. The CDR3 is CASSSPSGGGMTGELFF. The CDR3 bases are TGTGCCAGCAGCTCCCCCTCCGGGGGGGGGATGACCGGGGAGCTGTTTTTT.

The rearrangement links TRBV19 to TRBJ1-1; D is uncertain. The ends were cut back, 3 bases at V and 1 base at J, with 9 bases in the middle. The CDR3 contains 14 residues. CDR1 and CDR2 (germline): LNHDA, SQIVND (reference sequence). CDR3 nucleotides: TGTGCCAGTAGTATCGGGCAGACGAACACTGAAGCTTTCTTT. This translates into CASSIGQTNTEAFF.

The rearrangement uses TRBV12-3 or TRBV12-4 and TRBJ2-7, with TRBD2 matching over 10 bases. J gave up 3 bases and V 3 bases, and 5 bases lay outside the gene matches. This CDR3 has 15 residues. CDR3 DNA: TGTGCCAGCAGTTTCGGGCTAGCGGGGGACTACGAGCAGTACTTC. Translating gives CASSFGLAGDYEQYF.

The J gene is TRBJ2-1, the V gene TRBV5-1, with D perhaps TRBD1 or TRBD2 (5 bases each). V was shortened by 2 bases and J by 4 bases, with 13 bases between the two germline ends. Germline CDR1 and CDR2: SGHRS and YFSETQ. This CDR3 has 15 residues. The CDR3 DNA sequence: TGCGCCAGCAGCTTACCGGGACGGGAATACAATGAGCAGTTCTTC. Translating it yields CASSLPGREYNEQFF.

CDR3 sequence reads: CSVSPGHGFQPQHF. Here the CDR3 DNA reads TGCAGTGTTTCACCGGGACATGGGTTTCAGCCCCAGCATTTT. The chain joins TRBV20-1 to TRBJ1-5, with D tentatively TRBD1 (6 bases). V was trimmed by 7 bases and J by 6 bases, leaving 19 bases between them. Germline values: CDR1 DFQATT, CDR2 SNEGSKA (reference sequence). The CDR3 contains 14 residues.

The V and J genes are TRBV4-2 and TRBJ2-3; no firm D call. Per the germline V gene, CDR1 is LGHNA and CDR2 is YNFKEQ. Trimming took off 0 bases at V and 6 bases at J, with 4 bases between the two ends. CDR3 length equals 12 residues. CDR3 in DNA: TGTGCCAGCAGCCAAGACGGGGATACGCAGTATTTT. Its translation is CASSQDGDTQYF.

CDR3 sequence: CSVEASGPGDTQYF. CDR3 bases: TGCAGCGTTGAAGCGTCCGGGCCCGGAGATACGCAGTATTTT. This chain links TRBV29-1 with TRBJ2-3; D is unclear. CDR3 length: 14 residues. CDR1 SQVTM and CDR2 ANQGSEA come from the germline V gene. The ends were cut back, 1 base at V and 5 bases at J, with 13 bases in the middle.

The V and J genes are TRBV30 and TRBJ2-1; the D gene is possibly TRBD2 (6 bases). The length of the CDR3 is 12 residues. The germline CDR1 and CDR2 sequences are GTSNPN and SVGIG (reference sequence). V gave up 0 bases and J gave up 9 bases, with 9 bases separating them. Here the CDR3 DNA reads TGTGCCTGGAGTGTGGGAGGTAGTGAGCAGTTCTTC. Translation gives CAWSVGGSEQFF. Full variable domain (remainder filled in from reference TRBV30 and TRBJ2-1): SQTIHQWPATLVQPVGSPLSLECTVEGTSNPNLYWYRQAAGRGLQLLFYSVGIGQISSEVPQNLSASRPQDRQFILSSKKLLLSDSGFYLCAWSVGGSEQFFGPGTRLTVL.

This clonotype occurred once. The chain employs TRBV6-5 and TRBJ2-1; weak D call: TRBD1 (5 bases). Germline V gene data show CDR1 as MNHEY and CDR2 as SVGAGI. The CDR3 consists of 12 residues. The V end was cut by 5 bases, the J end by 9 bases, with 11 bases between. CDR3 bases: TGTGCCAGCAGTAGCCGACAGAGTGAGCAGTTCTTC. This sequence encodes CASSSRQSEQFF.

V gene TRBV28 combines with J gene TRBJ2-3; 9 nucleotides line up with TRBD2. The CDR3 length is 14 residues. Germline lookup yields CDR1 MDHEN and CDR2 SYDVKM. Losses at the gene ends were 6 bases for V and 4 bases for J; bases not matched to a gene: 5. The CDR3 coding sequence is TGTGCCAGCAGCCTCTGGACTAGCGCAGATACGCAGTATTTT. This codes for CASSLWTSADTQYF.

This chain links TRBV12-3 or TRBV12-4 with TRBJ1-1; the D is unclear. There are 13 residues in the CDR3. Trimming took 7 bases from V and 5 from J, leaving 14 bases between them. CDR3 sequence reads: CASTARGGTEAFF. The DNA of the CDR3 is TGTGCCAGCACTGCCCGAGGCGGGACTGAAGCTTTCTTT.

The CDR3 region has the DNA TGTGCCAGCAGCTCCGGGACAGGGGGAATCAGGACAGATACGCAGTATTTT. Encoded protein: CASSSGTGGIRTDTQYF. The chain links TRBV11-2 to TRBJ2-3, with TRBD1 matching 11 bases. This CDR3 has 17 amino acids. Germline CDR1 reads SGHAT; CDR2 reads FQNNGV. V trimming: 4 bases; J trimming: 3 bases; junction bases outside the gene matches: 9.

V and J are TRBV5-4 and TRBJ2-5; D is uncertain. Trimming stripped 1 base from V and 2 bases from J, with 6 bases between. Germline CDR1 reads SGHNT; CDR2 reads YYREEE (reference sequence). The CDR3 is 13 residues long. This chain's CDR3 is CASSLHPQETQYF. The CDR3 nucleotides read TGTGCCAGCAGCTTGCACCCACAAGAGACCCAGTACTTC.

The chain couples TRBV21-1 to TRBJ1-5. TRBV21-1 is reported as a pseudogene. The CDR3 totals 11 residues. The CDR3 sequence is CASSNHQPQHF. CDR3 in DNA: TGTGCCAGCAGCAACCATCAGCCCCAGCATTTT.

The chain is built from TRBV6-5 and TRBJ1-2, with TRBD1 matching over 7 bases. J was trimmed by 3 bases and V by 4 bases; bases with no gene match: 8. Germline CDR1 is MNHEY and CDR2 is SVGAGI. There are 15 residues in the CDR3. The CDR3 loop reads CASSLTGSLDYGYTF. Here the CDR3 DNA reads TGTGCCAGCAGTTTGACAGGGTCCCTGGACTATGGCTACACCTTC.

This chain connects TRBV2 to TRBJ2-5, with D possibly matching TRBD2 (5 bases). The CDR3 is made up of 14 amino acids. The V end was cut by 7 bases, the J end by 0 bases, with 12 bases between. Germline CDR1 and CDR2: SNHLY and FYNNEI. CDR3 sequence: CASIGVLYQETQYF. CDR3 coding DNA: TGTGCCAGCATCGGGGTTTTGTACCAAGAGACCCAGTACTTC.

This chain links TRBV20-1 with TRBJ2-1; D unclear. Germline V lookup: CDR1 DFQATT, CDR2 SNEGSKA (reference sequence). V was trimmed by 0 bases and J by 5 bases, leaving 8 bases between them. The CDR3 runs 13 residues. CDR3 sequence (DNA): TGCAGTGCTAGAGATTTTGGGGACAATGAGCAGTTCTTC. Translated: CSARDFGDNEQFF.

The CDR3, as DNA: TGTGCCAGCAGCTCACCCCCGACTGACAGAATATATGGCTACACCTTC. It is translated as CASSSPPTDRIYGYTF. The V call is TRBV21-1, the J call TRBJ1-2; the table gives TRBD1 as D, unverified against the DNA. TRBV21-1 is a known pseudogene. The CDR3 has 16 residues.